This TCR beta chain was identified in a study of blood T cell repertoires in COVID-19. Study background: The samples span acute and convalescent COVID-19 from the United States, Italy and Spain. PBMCs, B-cell-depleted T cells, or T cells were the source of the cDNA or gDNA that made up the material.

The V end lost 10 bases, the J end lost 0 bases, and 16 bases lay between the germline ends. This CDR3 has 15 residues. Germline CDR1 and CDR2: MDHEN and SYDVKM. Original processing methods: The assay estimated nucleated cells by amplifying reference gene primers. Using immunoSEQ multiplex PCR, the repertoire was profiled, and TCRdb retains in-frame clones only, with some absent. V and J calls and clone size are as listed in that table; D and trimming were resolved from the DNA. Among approximately 75,000 clones listed, around 74% were seen once. The TCR comes from a human donor with acute or convalescent COVID-19. The donor label of this sample is uncertain. Sequencing was done on a sample of peripheral blood. This chain joins TRBV28 and TRBJ2-1; D may be TRBD2 (7 bases). The CDR3 here is CAIGGRGNSYNEQFF. Here the CDR3 DNA reads TGTGCCATAGGGGGGCGGGGGAACTCCTACAATGAGCAGTTCTTC.